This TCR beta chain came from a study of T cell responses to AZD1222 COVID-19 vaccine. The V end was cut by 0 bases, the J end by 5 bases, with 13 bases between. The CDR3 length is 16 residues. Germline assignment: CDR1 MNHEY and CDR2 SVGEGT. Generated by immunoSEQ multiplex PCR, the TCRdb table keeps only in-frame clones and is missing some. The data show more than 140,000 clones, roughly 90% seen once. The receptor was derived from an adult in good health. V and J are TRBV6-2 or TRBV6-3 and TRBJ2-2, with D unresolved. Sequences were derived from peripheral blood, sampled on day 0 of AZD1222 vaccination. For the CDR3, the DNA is TGTGCCAGCAGTTACTCCCCCGCCGGGTGGACCGGGGAGCTGTTTTTT. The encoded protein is CASSYSPAGWTGELFF.